This T cell receptor beta chain is from a study of CD8 T cells in Susac syndrome. CDR1 is SGHRS, CDR2 YFSETQ, per germline. V lost 1 base and J lost 1, with 8 bases in between. The CDR3 length is 15 residues. With random hexamers, 0.5 to 1 ug RNA was reverse transcribed. Via MiXCR, TCRdb re-called the immunoSEQ multiplex PCR reads, giving one row per CDR3 protein. The sample yields some 110,000 distinct CDR3 sequences, under 96% seen once. Sequencing was done on a sample of CD4+ T cells from PBMCs. The J gene is TRBJ2-2, the V gene TRBV5-1; D may be TRBD2 (6 bases). The receptor's source is a human donor with Susac syndrome. In DNA form, the CDR3 reads TGCGCCAGCAGCTTGTCTAGCGAGAACACCGGGGAGCTGTTTTTT. Protein: CASSLSSENTGELFF.